One and the same sample provided the 23 T cell receptor beta chains below, sequenced in a study of blood T cell repertoires in COVID-19. TCRdb keeps only in-frame clones here, not all; method: immunoSEQ multiplex PCR. The sample shows 200,000 to 250,000 clones, about 88% of them seen only once. Sequenced material: peripheral blood. The receptor source for this set is a woman between 45 and 65 years old with COVID-19, enrolled during active disease.

This clone came up once. The chain is built from TRBV3-1 (or the pseudogene TRBV3-2) and TRBJ2-5, with 7 nucleotides matching TRBD1. Trimming at V came to 2 bases and at J to 5 bases, leaving 5 bases not matched to a gene. This CDR3 is built from 14 residues. Germline CDR1 is LGHDT and CDR2 is YNNKEL (reference sequence). CDR3 sequence reads: CASSQPGTVETQYF. DNA of the CDR3: TGTGCCAGCAGCCAACCCGGGACAGTCGAGACCCAGTACTTC.

This CDR3 reads CASSQDPDITLWPQHF. In DNA, the CDR3 is TGCGCCAGCAGCCAAGATCCAGACATTACCTTATGGCCCCAGCATTTT. The genes are TRBV4-1 and TRBJ1-5; D remains ambiguous. Germline V gene sequence: CDR1 MGHRA, CDR2 YSYEKL. Trimming cost V 0 bases and J 9 bases, with 18 bases left between them. CDR3 length: 16 amino acids.

The chain combines TRBV19 with TRBJ1-1; D gene uncertain. Germline CDR1 reads LNHDA; CDR2 reads SQIVND (reference sequence). V was cut by 8 bases and J by 6 bases, with 13 bases left in between. The CDR3 sequence is 12 residues long. CDR3 DNA: TGTGCCAGTCGTCGGGGAGTGGCTGAAGCTTTCTTT. It yields the protein CASRRGVAEAFF.

The chain recombines TRBV5-1 with TRBJ2-3; 8 bases are shared with TRBD2. This CDR3 spans 17 amino acids. With V trimmed by 3 bases and J by 0 bases, 9 bases remained unmatched. Germline V gives CDR1 SGHRS, CDR2 YFSETQ. The CDR3 is CASSSNRGTRSTDTQYF. Written as DNA, the CDR3 is TGCGCCAGCAGCTCCAACCGTGGGACTAGGAGCACAGATACGCAGTATTTT.

This chain links TRBV5-6 with TRBJ2-3, with D tentatively TRBD2 (6 bases). V lost 2 bases to trimming and J lost 4 bases, with 14 bases between them. This CDR3 has 15 amino acids. Germline V gene lookup returns CDR1 SGHDT and CDR2 YYEEEE. In nucleotides, the CDR3 is TGTGCCAGCAGCTTCTGGAGGGTTGAAGCAGATACGCAGTATTTT. Translating gives CASSFWRVEADTQYF.

This rearrangement joins TRBV4-1 to TRBJ1-3; 10 bases agree with TRBD1. In germline, CDR1 is MGHRA, CDR2 YSYEKL. V dropped 1 base and J dropped 2; count of bases not matched to a gene: 5. The CDR3 spans 17 residues. CDR3 in amino acids: CASSQGPGQGTGNTIYF. CDR3 DNA: TGCGCCAGCAGCCAAGGACCGGGACAGGGGACTGGAAACACCATATATTTT.

The chain couples TRBV4-3 to TRBJ1-4; TRBD1 aligns across 7 bases. The CDR3 has 17 amino acids. Germline V lookup: CDR1 LGHNA, CDR2 YSLEER. V shed 0 bases, J shed 8 bases, and the junction held 12 bases outside the gene matches. CDR3 nucleotide sequence: TGCGCCAGCAGCCAAGAAAGCTTACAGGGGTCGGGGGAAAAACTGTTTTTT. Its protein is CASSQESLQGSGEKLFF.

The rearrangement uses TRBV11-2 and TRBJ1-1, with D perhaps matching TRBD1 (6 bases). The CDR3 has 14 residues. Germline V gives CDR1 SGHAT, CDR2 FQNNGV. V was cut by 4 bases and J by 5 bases, with 14 bases left in between. The DNA of the CDR3 is TGTGCCAGCAGCTCACGGACAGACGTTACTGAAGCTTTCTTT. Amino acid sequence: CASSSRTDVTEAFF.

The chain couples TRBV2 to TRBJ1-2, with 7 bases identical to TRBD1. CDR3 length: 14 residues. V was pared by 2 bases and J by 6 bases, with 6 bases of the junction left unmatched. Germline V gives CDR1 SNHLY, CDR2 FYNNEI. DNA for the CDR3: TGTGCCAGCAGTGAATCGGGGCAGGGGGATGGCTACACCTTC. This codes for CASSESGQGDGYTF.

The chain combines TRBV7-6 with TRBJ2-1; maybe TRBD1 (6 bases). Germline V gene sequence: CDR1 SGHVS, CDR2 FNYEAQ. Between the trimmed V and J ends, which lost 4 bases and 3 bases, there was a span of 19 bases. This CDR3 has 17 amino acids. CDR3 coding DNA: TGTGCCAGCAGCTACCATCTCAGGGTAGGGGGCTACAATGAGCAGTTCTTC. Translated: CASSYHLRVGGYNEQFF.

The chain employs TRBV19 and TRBJ2-1, with a possible D match to TRBD1 (6 bases). The CDR3 loop spans 13 amino acids. The V gene lost 3 bases and the J gene lost 8 bases, with 11 bases spanning the gap. Germline loops: CDR1 LNHDA, CDR2 SQIVND (reference sequence). This CDR3 reads CASSIAGVYEQFF. DNA for the CDR3: TGTGCCAGTAGTATTGCAGGGGTATATGAGCAGTTCTTC.

This clone was detected once. The gene calls are TRBV7-8 and TRBJ1-4; 9 nucleotides line up with TRBD1. The CDR3 consists of 16 residues. J gave up 6 bases and V 2 bases, and 7 bases lay outside the gene matches. From germline, CDR1 is SGHVS and CDR2 FQNEAQ. CDR3 in DNA: TGTGCCAGCAGCTTATTACCGGGACAGGGACATGAAAAACTGTTTTTT. Protein: CASSLLPGQGHEKLFF.

The count of this clone is one. The J gene is TRBJ2-3, the V gene TRBV24-1, with 8 bases fitting TRBD2. V trimming: 5 bases; J trimming: 5 bases; junction bases outside the gene matches: 5. The germline CDR1 and CDR2 sequences are KGHDR and SFDVKD. The CDR3 loop spans 14 amino acids. The CDR3 DNA sequence: TGTGCCACCAGTGCGCGGGGGGCGGTAGATACGCAGTATTTT. Its translation is CATSARGAVDTQYF.

This clone was picked up a small number of times. The chain couples TRBV19 to TRBJ2-2; 7 bases match TRBD2. CDR3 length: 16 residues. Germline V gene data show CDR1 as LNHDA and CDR2 as SQIVND (reference sequence). The junction had 15 bases not matched to a gene; V was cut back by 10 bases and J by 4 bases. This CDR3 reads CATRGGYGGSTGELFF. The CDR3 DNA sequence: TGTGCCACTCGGGGAGGGTATGGGGGGTCCACCGGGGAGCTGTTTTTT.

The rearrangement links TRBV12-3 or TRBV12-4 to TRBJ2-3; weak D call: TRBD1 (6 bases). The CDR3 totals 13 residues. V was shortened by 6 bases and J by 3 bases, with 10 bases between the two germline ends. The CDR3 protein is CASSRDRTDTQYF. In DNA, the CDR3 is TGTGCCAGCAGCCGTGACAGGACAGATACGCAGTATTTT.

V and J are TRBV27 and TRBJ1-2; the match to TRBD1 covers 7 bases. This CDR3 has 14 residues. The V and J ends lost 4 bases and 6 bases, in that order; junction bases with no gene match: 8. Germline values: CDR1 MNHEY, CDR2 SMNVEV (reference sequence). The CDR3 DNA reads as TGTGCCAGCAGTTATAGGGACAGATTGAATGGCTACACCTTC. This encodes CASSYRDRLNGYTF.

The CDR3 spells CASSPQFRGSGNTIYF. The DNA of the CDR3 is TGTGCCAGCAGCCCCCAATTCAGGGGATCTGGAAACACCATATATTTT. V gene TRBV7-2 combines with J gene TRBJ1-3, with D possibly matching TRBD1 (6 bases). Germline V lookup: CDR1 SGHTA, CDR2 FQGNSA. This CDR3 has 16 residues. V lost 5 bases to trimming and J lost 1 base, with 15 bases between them.

The rearrangement links TRBV6-5 to TRBJ1-1, with 9 positions matching TRBD1. The germline V gene has CDR1 MNHEY and CDR2 SVGAGI. The CDR3 runs to 15 residues. V gave up 6 bases and J gave up 1 base; unmatched junction bases: 6. The CDR3 here is CASSLRQGGNTEAFF. As DNA, the CDR3 is TGTGCCAGCAGCCTACGACAGGGGGGGAACACTGAAGCTTTCTTT.

The V and J genes are TRBV15 and TRBJ1-2, with D perhaps matching TRBD1 (6 bases). With 0 bases removed from V and 5 bases from J, the gap between germline ends came to 16 bases. Germline CDR1 and CDR2: LNHNV and YYDKDF (reference sequence). The CDR3 covers 16 residues. The CDR3 reads CATSRDPQQGLYGYTF. CDR3 DNA sequence: TGTGCCACCAGCAGAGACCCTCAGCAGGGGTTATATGGCTACACCTTC.

This clone was seen only a few times. The chain combines TRBV28 with TRBJ1-5; 9 nucleotides match TRBD1. The CDR3 is made up of 18 amino acids. Trimming took 2 bases from V and 7 from J; bases not matched to a gene: 15. Germline V lookup: CDR1 MDHEN, CDR2 SYDVKM. CDR3 nucleotide sequence: TGTGCCAGCAGTTTAGGAGGACAGGGGCCGCTGAATAGGCAGCCCCAGCATTTT. It is translated as CASSLGGQGPLNRQPQHF.

The V gene is TRBV5-1, the J gene TRBJ2-1; perhaps TRBD2 as D (5 bases). The CDR3 length is 16 residues. Germline values: CDR1 SGHRS, CDR2 YFSETQ. The V end lost 1 base, the J end lost 4 bases, and 15 bases lay between the germline ends. In DNA, the CDR3 is TGCGCCAGCAGCTTGAGGTGGGGAGTTCAATACAATGAGCAGTTCTTC. Its translation: CASSLRWGVQYNEQFF.

V and J are TRBV6-1 and TRBJ2-1; 9 positions match TRBD2. Germline trimming cut 4 bases from V and 8 bases from J; bases unmatched to any gene: 15. This CDR3 spans 17 amino acids. Germline V gene lookup returns CDR1 MNHNS and CDR2 SASEGT. Here the CDR3 reads CASSAGTTGGGAHEQFF. Written as DNA, the CDR3 is TGTGCCAGCAGTGCAGGGACAACTGGCGGGGGGGCCCATGAGCAGTTCTTC.

The chain has TRBV10-3 and TRBJ2-7; 7 bases map to TRBD1. Germline V gene data show CDR1 as ENHRY and CDR2 as SYGVKD. This CDR3 comprises 13 residues. Losses at the gene ends were 4 bases for V and 4 bases for J; bases not matched to a gene: 4. The CDR3 DNA follows: TGTGCCATCAGTGGTAGGGGGCCTTACGAGCAGTACTTC. Its translation: CAISGRGPYEQYF.